Sequencing of this T cell receptor beta chain was carried out in a study of T cell changes during pregnancy in multiple sclerosis. CDR3 length: 15 amino acids. The protocol was immunoSEQ multiplex PCR, while the TCRdb copy is restricted to in-frame clones and leaves out a portion. The sample carries 40,000 to 55,000 clones, roughly nine tenths recorded once. This material consisted of peripheral blood, taken in the first trimester of pregnancy. This TCR was sampled from a female donor in good health, enrolled as a control in a pregnancy study. This rearrangement joins TRBV12-1 to TRBJ1-1. TRBV12-1 is a listed pseudogene. The CDR3 loop reads CASSFGSSSPAEAFF. CDR3 DNA sequence: TGTGCCAGCAGCTTTGGTTCTAGTAGTCCAGCTGAAGCTTTCTTT.